Below, 7 T cell receptor beta chains from the same sample are listed, as sequenced in a study of CD8 T cells in ankylosing spondylitis. MiXCR was run by TCRdb on the 5' RACE reads, yielding one entry per CDR3 protein. The sample lists roughly 26,000 distinct CDR3 sequences; around 13% were seen once. Sequencing was carried out using blood. These receptors all come from a male donor with ankylosing spondylitis or in good health (not recorded which).

This clonotype has only one observation. V and J are TRBV29-1 and TRBJ2-2; D uncertain. This CDR3 has 14 amino acids. The V gene's germline CDR1 is SQVTM and CDR2 ANQGSEA. Deletions cut 4 bases from V and 1 base from J, with 10 bases between. This chain's CDR3 is CSVVNYLNTGELFF. Here the CDR3 DNA reads TGCAGCGTTGTGAACTACCTGAACACCGGGGAGCTGTTTTTT.

A few counts support this clonotype. The chain recombines TRBV6-6 with TRBJ2-5, with D perhaps assigned TRBD1 or TRBD2 (5 bases each). From germline, CDR1 is MNHNY and CDR2 SVGAGI (reference sequence). V was pared by 6 bases and J by 4 bases, with 15 bases between. The CDR3 covers 14 residues. The CDR3 DNA is TGTGCCAGCAGACCCAAACGGGGCTTAGAGACCCAGTACTTC. This encodes CASRPKRGLETQYF.

This clonotype was recorded at least ten times. The genes are TRBV29-1 and TRBJ1-3; the D gene is possibly TRBD1 (6 bases). This CDR3 is built from 15 residues. CDR1 is SQVTM, CDR2 ANQGSEA, per germline. V was shortened by 6 bases and J by 0 bases, with 15 bases between the two germline ends. The CDR3 loop reads CSVLRGAASGNTIYF. CDR3 bases: TGCAGCGTCCTAAGGGGGGCAGCCTCTGGAAACACCATATATTTT.

This clonotype was counted at least ten times. This chain connects TRBV25-1 to TRBJ1-4, with 7 positions matching TRBD1. The CDR3 consists of 15 residues. Germline CDR1 and CDR2: MGHDK and SYGVNS. The V gene end was trimmed by 3 bases and the J gene end by 8 bases; junction bases not matched to a gene: 9. The CDR3 DNA is TGTGCCAGCAGTGATCCCGGGACAGTGAGGGAAAAACTGTTTTTT. This encodes CASSDPGTVREKLFF.

The CDR3 DNA sequence: TGTGCCAGCAGTTTACGGGGCTATACGCAGTATTTT. As protein: CASSLRGYTQYF. The rearrangement joins TRBV28 to TRBJ2-3; D assignment may be TRBD1 or TRBD2 (5 bases each). Trimming shortened V by 2 bases and J by 7 bases, and 7 bases separated the two germline ends. Germline CDR1 is MDHEN and CDR2 is SYDVKM. The CDR3 totals 12 residues.

This clonotype was seen a handful of times. The CDR3 is CASSLEAGTYNEQFF. The CDR3 DNA is TGCGCCAGCAGCTTGGAAGCGGGAACCTACAATGAGCAGTTCTTC. This chain uses TRBV5-1 with TRBJ2-1; 7 bases fit TRBD2. The CDR3 runs 15 residues. Unmatched junction bases numbered 2, after V lost 0 bases and J lost 2 bases. CDR1 is SGHRS, CDR2 YFSETQ, per germline.

The chain carries TRBV29-1 and TRBJ2-3, with TRBD2 matching over 13 bases. CDR1 is SQVTM, CDR2 ANQGSEA, per germline. CDR3 size: 16 residues. V lost 1 base and J lost 1; bases outside the gene matches: 2. CDR3 loop: CSVEGGTSGGTDTQYF. In DNA, the CDR3 is TGCAGCGTTGAAGGGGGGACTAGCGGGGGCACAGATACGCAGTATTTT.